This T cell receptor (beta chain) came from a study of brain T cells in children with intractable seizures. Per the germline V gene, CDR1 is DFQATT and CDR2 is SNEGSKA (reference sequence). V was clipped by 3 bases and J by 5 bases, with 8 bases between them. This CDR3 region has 12 residues. TCRdb's table, derived via immunoSEQ multiplex PCR, lists solely in-frame clones and lacks some. Among approximately 44,000 clones listed, 75% to 95% were seen once. This sequence joins TRBV20-1 and TRBJ2-1; D not resolved. This TCR was sampled from a girl aged 2 to 10 with tuberous sclerosis and intractable seizures. Sequences were derived from peripheral blood, sampled at surgery. CDR3 in amino acids: CSASGWDNEQFF. Here the CDR3 DNA reads TGCAGTGCTAGTGGATGGGACAATGAGCAGTTCTTC.